This T cell receptor (beta chain) was found in a study of blood T cell repertoires in COVID-19. CDR3 length: 14 amino acids. The germline CDR1 and CDR2 sequences are MNHEY and SVGAGI. V lost 2 bases and J 0 bases, leaving 7 bases between the germline ends. The data were produced by immunoSEQ multiplex PCR, yet TCRdb's version contains in-frame clones alone and is incomplete. The table includes approximately 150,000 clones, around 84% detected once. Specimen: PBMCs or T cells enriched from blood (not recorded which). This receptor was taken from a woman aged 45-60 years who had recovered from COVID-19. V and J are TRBV6-5 and TRBJ1-1; D is unresolved. Here the CDR3 DNA reads TGTGCCAGCAGTTACGAAGGAGTGAACACTGAAGCTTTCTTT. Translating gives CASSYEGVNTEAFF.